One and the same sample provided the 16 T cell receptor beta chains below, sequenced in a study of blood T cell repertoires in COVID-19. Produced via immunoSEQ multiplex PCR; TCRdb's table is partial and in-frame only. The table lists 400,000 to 450,000 clones, around 89% of them singletons. The source material was peripheral blood. These receptors were obtained from a woman in her 40s with COVID-19, enrolled during active disease.

V and J are TRBV4-3 and TRBJ2-3; 7 bases map to TRBD1. V shed 3 bases, J shed 4 bases, and the junction held 10 bases outside the gene matches. CDR3 length equals 16 residues. Per the germline V gene, CDR1 is LGHNA and CDR2 is YSLEER. CDR3: CASSQEGGLRADTQYF. The CDR3 DNA reads TGCGCCAGCAGCCAGGAAGGGGGCCTAAGGGCAGATACGCAGTATTTT.

This chain uses TRBV28 with TRBJ1-4; D is perhaps TRBD1 (5 bases). V was trimmed by 2 bases and J by 4 bases, leaving 14 bases between them. The germline CDR1 and CDR2 sequences are MDHEN and SYDVKM. The length of the CDR3 is 16 residues. Here the CDR3 DNA reads TGTGCCAGCAGTTTAGGGCGGGACTCCTTTAATGAAAAACTGTTTTTT. Amino acids: CASSLGRDSFNEKLFF. Full variable domain (remainder filled in from reference TRBV28 and TRBJ1-4): DVKVTQSSRYLVKRTGEKVFLECVQDMDHENMFWYRQDPGLGLRLIYFSYDVKMKEKGDIPEGYSVSREKKERFSLILESASTNQTSMYLCASSLGRDSFNEKLFFGSGTQLSVL.

This clone has just one count. The chain couples TRBV5-1 to TRBJ2-3; TRBD1 is a possible D gene (6 bases). CDR1 and CDR2 from the germline V gene are SGHRS and YFSETQ. The ends were cut back, 1 base at V and 0 bases at J, with 9 bases in the middle. There are 15 residues in the CDR3. For the CDR3, the DNA is TGCGCCAGCAGCTTGTCCGGGACAAGCACAGATACGCAGTATTTT. This encodes CASSLSGTSTDTQYF. The full variable domain, its missing parts supplied by reference TRBV5-1 and TRBJ2-3, is KAGVTQTPRYLIKTRGQQVTLSCSPISGHRSVSWYQQTPGQGLQFLFEYFSETQRNKGNFPGRFSGRQFSNSRSEMNVSTLELGDSALYLCASSLSGTSTDTQYFGPGTRLTVL.

The count of this clone is one. The gene calls are TRBV6-2 or TRBV6-3 and TRBJ2-5; D is unclear. The germline V gene encodes CDR1 MNHEY and CDR2 SVGEGT. The length of the CDR3 is 13 residues. V was trimmed by 2 bases and J by 5 bases, leaving 9 bases between them. The CDR3 DNA follows: TGTGCCAGCAGTTACACGGTAGCCGAGACCCAGTACTTC. Translation: CASSYTVAETQYF.

This chain links TRBV6-2 or TRBV6-3 with TRBJ1-2; D remains unclear. The V end lost 0 bases, the J end lost 7 bases, and 9 bases lay between the germline ends. The CDR3 length is 13 residues. Per the germline V gene, CDR1 is MNHEY and CDR2 is SVGEGT. This chain's CDR3 is CASSYSNGGGYTF. The CDR3 DNA sequence: TGTGCCAGCAGTTACTCGAACGGAGGTGGCTACACCTTC.

The V call is TRBV5-1, the J call TRBJ2-1, with 7 bases lining up with TRBD1. Germline lookup yields CDR1 SGHRS and CDR2 YFSETQ. There are 16 residues in the CDR3. V was clipped by 5 bases and J by 3 bases; unmatched bases: 11. The CDR3 loop reads CASSRLPGTDYNEQFF. The CDR3 coding sequence is TGCGCCAGCAGTCGGTTACCCGGGACAGACTACAATGAGCAGTTCTTC.

The chain carries TRBV19 and TRBJ2-1; a weak D match, TRBD2 (5 bases). The CDR3 runs to 15 residues. With 1 base removed from V and 0 bases from J, the gap between germline ends came to 7 bases. The germline V gene has CDR1 LNHDA and CDR2 SQIVND (reference sequence). CDR3 sequence reads: CASSIVGNSYNEQFF. The CDR3 coding sequence is TGTGCCAGTAGTATAGTCGGGAACTCCTACAATGAGCAGTTCTTC.

The V call is TRBV28, the J call TRBJ1-1; D possibly corresponds to TRBD1 (6 bases). The CDR3 length is 13 residues. CDR1 and CDR2 from the germline V gene are MDHEN and SYDVKM. Between the trimmed V and J ends, which lost 6 bases and 7 bases, there was a span of 15 bases. In DNA form, the CDR3 reads TGTGCCAGCAGCCTCTCGGACAGAGATGAAGCTTTCTTT. This gives the protein CASSLSDRDEAFF. Together with reference TRBV28 and TRBJ1-1, the CDR3 gives the full variable domain: DVKVTQSSRYLVKRTGEKVFLECVQDMDHENMFWYRQDPGLGLRLIYFSYDVKMKEKGDIPEGYSVSREKKERFSLILESASTNQTSMYLCASSLSDRDEAFFGQGTRLTVV.

The chain links TRBV6-5 to TRBJ1-4; TRBD1 matches 8 bases. The junction had 4 bases not matched to a gene; V was cut back by 4 bases and J by 3 bases. CDR3 length: 15 amino acids. Germline CDR1 reads MNHEY; CDR2 reads SVGAGI. Written as DNA, the CDR3 is TGTGCCAGCAGTTTGCAGGGGGCTGCTAATGAAAAACTGTTTTTT. Translated, it gives CASSLQGAANEKLFF.

V is TRBV5-3 and J is TRBJ1-4; TRBD1 aligns across 7 bases. TRBV5-3 counts as an open reading frame of uncertain function. With 1 base clipped from V and 4 bases from J, the junction kept 1 base outside the gene matches. This CDR3 has 14 amino acids. CDR3 protein: CARSLRDSNEKLFF. CDR3 nucleotide sequence: TGTGCCAGAAGCTTGCGGGACAGTAATGAAAAACTGTTTTTT.

This chain uses TRBV10-2 with TRBJ2-1, with 7 bases matching TRBD1. The CDR3 loop spans 14 amino acids. Germline assignment: CDR1 WSHSY and CDR2 SAAADI. With V trimmed by 4 bases and J by 4 bases, 4 bases remained unmatched. The CDR3 spells CASSVPGQYNEQFF. Here the CDR3 DNA reads TGCGCCAGCAGTGTACCGGGACAGTACAATGAGCAGTTCTTC.

As concerns this clone: This CDR3 is also generated by other DNA sequences in the sample. CDR3 sequence reads: CASSLAPAGGSYEQYF. The CDR3 DNA is TGCGCCAGCAGCTTGGCTCCAGCGGGAGGCTCTTACGAGCAGTACTTC. The rearrangement links TRBV5-1 to TRBJ2-7; 9 nucleotides align to TRBD2. Germline V CDR1 and CDR2: SGHRS, YFSETQ. This CDR3 contains 16 residues. Trimming removed 0 bases from V and 4 bases from J; junction bases left unmatched: 8. Complete variable domain (other parts from reference TRBV5-1 and TRBJ2-7): KAGVTQTPRYLIKTRGQQVTLSCSPISGHRSVSWYQQTPGQGLQFLFEYFSETQRNKGNFPGRFSGRQFSNSRSEMNVSTLELGDSALYLCASSLAPAGGSYEQYFGPGTRLTVT.

This chain joins TRBV28 and TRBJ1-3; D call uncertain. V lost 1 base to trimming and J lost 3 bases, with 13 bases between them. The CDR3 loop spans 16 amino acids. Germline CDR1 and CDR2: MDHEN and SYDVKM. The CDR3 DNA sequence: TGTGCCAGCAGTTTATATCGGGGTTCGGGTGGAAACACCATATATTTT. Translated, it gives CASSLYRGSGGNTIYF.

This chain uses TRBV6-5 with TRBJ1-6; 7 bases are a match to TRBD1. Germline V gene lookup returns CDR1 MNHEY and CDR2 SVGAGI. CDR3 length: 14 amino acids. V lost 4 bases, J lost 7 bases, and 4 bases stayed unmatched. The CDR3 nucleotides read TGTGCCAGCAGTTTACAGGGACAGAATTCACCCCTCCACTTT. This gives the protein CASSLQGQNSPLHF.

In this sample, this clone turned up a few times. This chain links TRBV3-1 (or the pseudogene TRBV3-2) with TRBJ1-1; D is ambiguous. Germline CDR1 LGHDT, CDR2 YNNKEL (reference sequence). V lost 5 bases and J lost 0, with 13 bases in between. CDR3 size: 15 residues. For the CDR3, the DNA is TGTGCCAGCAGCGTTCGACACAAGATGAACACTGAAGCTTTCTTT. Its protein product is CASSVRHKMNTEAFF.

The chain joins TRBV5-1 to TRBJ1-3; 10 bases match TRBD1. This CDR3 comprises 16 residues. After removal of 4 bases from V and 9 bases from J, the junction contained 13 bases not matched to a gene. The germline gives CDR1 SGHRS, CDR2 YFSETQ. The CDR3 bases are TGCGCCAGCAGCCGATTGGGGACAGGGGCGAAAGGCACCATATATTTT. Translating gives CASSRLGTGAKGTIYF. Filled out from reference TRBV5-1 and TRBJ1-3, the complete variable domain reads KAGVTQTPRYLIKTRGQQVTLSCSPISGHRSVSWYQQTPGQGLQFLFEYFSETQRNKGNFPGRFSGRQFSNSRSEMNVSTLELGDSALYLCASSRLGTGAKGTIYFGEGSWLTVV.